Listed below are T cell receptor beta chains from one sample, sequenced in a study of long-term antiretroviral therapy in people with HIV. The table came from immunoSEQ multiplex PCR; TCRdb's copy has only in-frame clones and leaves some out. The table records roughly 17,000 clones, approximately 95% of them present only once. Sequences were derived from unsorted PBMCs, sampled roughly 10 years after starting antiretroviral therapy. The receptors come from a man aged 25 to 40 with HIV. CDR3s include the opening cysteine and the closing phenylalanine or tryptophan. A D gene is named only where the DNA matches it firmly. Size values are once, few and many counts, or a class for expanded clones, and some rows have none.

cdr3_aa | cdr3_nt | v_call | clone_size | j_call | d_call
CASSIRESNQPQHF | TGTGCCAGTAGTATAAGAGAAAGCAATCAGCCCCAGCATTTT | TRBV19 | . | TRBJ1-5 | .
CASSLDQGIGELFF | TGTGCCAGCAGCTTGGACCAGGGGATCGGGGAGCTGTTTTTT | TRBV11-3 | . | TRBJ2-2 | .
CASSPGTGKGAEAFF | TGTGCCAGCTCACCCGGGACAGGGAAGGGCGCTGAAGCTTTCTTT | TRBV18 | . | TRBJ1-1 | TRBD1
CASSIGTVPKLFF | TGTGCCAGTAGTATCGGGACAGTTCCAAAACTGTTTTTT | TRBV19 | . | TRBJ1-4 | TRBD1
CASRVRYNSPLHF | TGCGCCAGCAGGGTCCGCTATAATTCACCCCTCCACTTT | TRBV10-1 | . | TRBJ1-6 | .
CASRLDLTDTQYF | TGTGCCAGCAGGCTGGATCTAACAGATACGCAGTATTTT | TRBV6-1 | . | TRBJ2-3 | .
CSVEPWTSGGPKNVDTQYF | TGCAGCGTTGAACCCTGGACTAGCGGGGGCCCTAAGAACGTGGATACGCAGTATTTT | TRBV29-1 | . | TRBJ2-3 | TRBD2
CASSPRMVGENQPQHF | TGTGCCAGCTCACCAAGGATGGTAGGGGAGAATCAGCCCCAGCATTTT | TRBV18 | . | TRBJ1-5 | .
CASTTQQTNYGYTF | TGTGCCAGCACCACACAGCAAACTAACTATGGCTACACCTTC | TRBV28 | once | TRBJ1-2 | .
CASTQGEGGSPLHF | TGCGCCAGCACTCAGGGGGAAGGAGGTTCACCCCTCCACTTT | TRBV5-1 | . | TRBJ1-6 | TRBD1
CASSPHTGDEQYF | TGTGCCAGCTCACCTCATACGGGTGACGAGCAGTACTTC | TRBV18 | . | TRBJ2-7 | .
CASALRGREKLFF | TGTGCCAGTGCTCTGAGGGGACGCGAAAAACTGTTTTTT | TRBV6-5 | . | TRBJ1-4 | .
CASRRDRGNEKLFF | TGTGCCAGCAGGAGAGACAGGGGTAATGAAAAACTGTTTTTT | TRBV28 | . | TRBJ1-4 | TRBD1
CASSRGGLAGHGELFF | TGTGCCAGCAGCCGAGGGGGGCTAGCGGGGCACGGGGAGCTGTTTTTT | TRBV5-6 | . | TRBJ2-2 | TRBD2
CASSLSLTLGAFF | TGTGCCAGCAGCTTAAGTCTTACATTAGGAGCTTTCTTT | TRBV7-2 | . | TRBJ1-1 | .
CASSQGPRDQPQHF | TGTGCCAGCAGCCAAGGTCCGAGGGATCAGCCCCAGCATTTT | TRBV4-2 | . | TRBJ1-5 | .
CASGHARGGVRGQPQHF | TGTGCTAGTGGTCACGCCAGGGGGGGGGTACGGGGTCAGCCCCAGCATTTT | TRBV12-5 | . | TRBJ1-5 | TRBD1
CASSSLLGQGLSGANVLTF | TGTGCCAGCAGCTCCCTCCTTGGACAGGGGCTCTCTGGGGCCAACGTCCTGACTTTC | TRBV21-1 | . | TRBJ2-6 | .
CASSLNSGGQETQYF | TGTGCCAGCAGTTTGAACAGCGGGGGGCAAGAGACCCAGTACTTC | TRBV27 | . | TRBJ2-5 | TRBD2
CASYEAVNEQFF | TGTGCCAGTTATGAAGCGGTAAATGAGCAGTTCTTC | TRBV2 | . | TRBJ2-1 | .
CAISERQGAAGTEAFF | TGTGCCATCAGTGAGCGACAGGGGGCAGCGGGGACTGAAGCTTTCTTT | TRBV10-3 | . | TRBJ1-1 | TRBD1
CASSFKGMGNQPQHF | TGTGCCAGCAGTTTTAAGGGCATGGGCAATCAGCCCCAGCATTTT | TRBV28 | . | TRBJ1-5 | .
CASSLYGSGANVLTF | TGTGCCAGCAGTTTATACGGCTCTGGGGCCAACGTCCTGACTTTC | TRBV27 | . | TRBJ2-6 | .
CASSPTGLQETQYF | TGTGCCAGCAGCCCAACGGGACTTCAAGAGACCCAGTACTTC | TRBV7-3 | . | TRBJ2-5 | .
CASSPGGDEQFF | TGTGCCAGCAGCCCTGGGGGGGATGAGCAGTTCTTC | TRBV4-2 | . | TRBJ2-1 | TRBD2
CASSQAIDRVGSPLHF | TGCGCCAGCAGCCAAGCAATAGACAGGGTTGGATCACCCCTCCACTTT | TRBV4-1 | . | TRBJ1-6 | TRBD1
CASSAREGRLDTQYF | TGCGCCAGCAGCGCGCGGGAGGGGCGCCTAGATACGCAGTATTTT | TRBV4-1 | . | TRBJ2-3 | TRBD2
CASSLEVLSGTGVYGYTF | TGTGCCAGCAGCTTAGAGGTTTTGTCCGGGACAGGGGTCTATGGCTACACCTTC | TRBV7-9 | once | TRBJ1-2 | TRBD1
CASSPAGANYGYTF | TGTGCCAGCAGCCCGGCGGGGGCTAACTATGGCTACACCTTC | TRBV5-4 | few | TRBJ1-2 | .
CSVEAGGVGYTF | TGCAGCGTTGAGGCAGGGGGCGTGGGCTACACCTTC | TRBV29-1 | . | TRBJ1-2 | TRBD1
CASSVAGQDGELFF | TGTGCCAGCAGCGTAGCGGGGCAAGACGGGGAGCTGTTTTTT | TRBV9 | . | TRBJ2-2 | .
CASSAGQGGYEQYF | TGCGCCAGCAGTGCGGGACAGGGCGGCTACGAGCAGTACTTC | TRBV10-1 | . | TRBJ2-7 | TRBD1
CASSLAQAVGYTF | TGTGCCAGCAGCTTAGCCCAGGCCGTGGGCTACACCTTC | TRBV7-8 | . | TRBJ1-2 | .
CATSIGISGANVLTF | TGTGCCACCAGCATAGGAATCTCTGGGGCCAACGTCCTGACTTTC | TRBV15 | . | TRBJ2-6 | .
CASSSGIEEKLFF | TGTGCCAGTAGTTCCGGGATCGAGGAAAAACTGTTTTTT | TRBV19 | . | TRBJ1-4 | .
CASSLALGEGTEAFF | TGTGCCAGCAGCTTAGCGCTGGGGGAAGGGACTGAAGCTTTCTTT | TRBV7-6 | . | TRBJ1-1 | .
CASSQGGVGGRKTTQYF | TGTGCCAGCAGCCAAGGGGGAGTCGGGGGAAGGAAGACGACCCAGTACTTC | TRBV14 | . | TRBJ2-5 | .
CASSNGYRLNQPQHF | TGTGCCAGTAGTAATGGATACAGACTTAATCAGCCCCAGCATTTT | TRBV19 | . | TRBJ1-5 | .
CASSFGRNTDTQYF | TGTGCCAGCAGCTTCGGACGGAACACAGATACGCAGTATTTT | TRBV7-9 | . | TRBJ2-3 | .
CSATAADTQYF | TGCAGTGCTACAGCCGCAGATACGCAGTATTTT | TRBV20-1 | once | TRBJ2-3 | .
CASSLGTSGGASGELFF | TGCGCCAGCAGCTTGGGGACTAGCGGGGGGGCCTCCGGGGAGCTGTTTTTT | TRBV5-1 | once | TRBJ2-2 | TRBD2
CASSQGGDYGYTF | TGTGCCAGCAGCCAAGGAGGGGACTATGGCTACACCTTC | TRBV14 | . | TRBJ1-2 | .
CASSSRTWGNSPLHF | TGTGCCAGCAGCTCCCGGACCTGGGGGAATTCACCCCTCCACTTT | TRBV5-6 | . | TRBJ1-6 | .